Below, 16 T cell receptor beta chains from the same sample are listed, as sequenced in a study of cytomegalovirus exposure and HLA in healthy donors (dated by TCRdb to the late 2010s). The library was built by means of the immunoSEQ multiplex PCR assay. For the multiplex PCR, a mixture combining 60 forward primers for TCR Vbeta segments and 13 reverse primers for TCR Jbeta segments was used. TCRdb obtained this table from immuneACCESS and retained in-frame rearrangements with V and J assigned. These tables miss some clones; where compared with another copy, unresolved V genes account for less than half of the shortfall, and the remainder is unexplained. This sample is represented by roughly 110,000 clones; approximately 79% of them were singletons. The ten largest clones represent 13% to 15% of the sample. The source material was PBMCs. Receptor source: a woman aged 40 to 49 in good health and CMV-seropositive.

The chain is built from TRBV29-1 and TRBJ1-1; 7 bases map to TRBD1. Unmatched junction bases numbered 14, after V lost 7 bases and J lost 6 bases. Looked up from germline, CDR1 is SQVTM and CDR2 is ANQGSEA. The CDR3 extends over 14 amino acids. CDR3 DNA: TGCAGCGCGGAGAAAGGACAGGCGGGCTCTGAAGCTTTCTTT. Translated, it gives CSAEKGQAGSEAFF.

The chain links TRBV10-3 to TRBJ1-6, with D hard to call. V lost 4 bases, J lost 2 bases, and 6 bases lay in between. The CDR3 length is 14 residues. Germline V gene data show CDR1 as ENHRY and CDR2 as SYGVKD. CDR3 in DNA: TGTGCCATCAGTGTCGGGACCTATAATTCACCCCTCCACTTT. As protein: CAISVGTYNSPLHF.

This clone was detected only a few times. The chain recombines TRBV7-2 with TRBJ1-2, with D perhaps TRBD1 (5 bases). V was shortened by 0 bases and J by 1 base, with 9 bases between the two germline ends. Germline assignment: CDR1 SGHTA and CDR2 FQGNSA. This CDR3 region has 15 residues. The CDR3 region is CASSLAFQGNYGYTF. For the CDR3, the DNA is TGTGCCAGCAGCTTAGCGTTTCAGGGTAACTATGGCTACACCTTC. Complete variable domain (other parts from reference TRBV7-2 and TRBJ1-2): GAGVSQSPSNKVTEKGKDVELRCDPISGHTALYWYRQSLGQGLEFLIYFQGNSAPDKSGLPSDRFSAERTGGSVSTLTIQRTQQEDSAVYLCASSLAFQGNYGYTFGSGTRLTVV.

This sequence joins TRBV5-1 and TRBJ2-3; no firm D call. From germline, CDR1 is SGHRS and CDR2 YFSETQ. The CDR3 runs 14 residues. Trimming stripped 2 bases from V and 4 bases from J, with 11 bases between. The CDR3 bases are TGCGCCAGCAGCTTCGGCCAGGCCCCAGATACGCAGTATTTT. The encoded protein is CASSFGQAPDTQYF.

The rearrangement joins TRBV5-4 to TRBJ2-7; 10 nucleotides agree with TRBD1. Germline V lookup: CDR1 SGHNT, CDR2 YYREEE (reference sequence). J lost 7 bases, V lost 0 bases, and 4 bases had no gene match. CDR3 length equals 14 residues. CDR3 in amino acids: CASSLGQGAREQYF. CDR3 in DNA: TGTGCCAGCAGCTTGGGACAGGGGGCTCGGGAGCAGTACTTC.

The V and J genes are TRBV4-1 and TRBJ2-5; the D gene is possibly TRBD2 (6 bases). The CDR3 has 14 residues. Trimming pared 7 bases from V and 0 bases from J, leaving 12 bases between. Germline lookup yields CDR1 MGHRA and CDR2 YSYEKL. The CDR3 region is CASKVAANQETQYF. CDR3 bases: TGCGCCAGCAAGGTAGCGGCGAACCAAGAGACCCAGTACTTC.

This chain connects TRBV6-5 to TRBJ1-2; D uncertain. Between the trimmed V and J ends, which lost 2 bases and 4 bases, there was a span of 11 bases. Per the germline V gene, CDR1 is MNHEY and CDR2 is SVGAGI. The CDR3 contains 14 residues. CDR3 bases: TGTGCCAGCAGTTACGATCGGAGGATCTATGGCTACACCTTC. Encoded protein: CASSYDRRIYGYTF.

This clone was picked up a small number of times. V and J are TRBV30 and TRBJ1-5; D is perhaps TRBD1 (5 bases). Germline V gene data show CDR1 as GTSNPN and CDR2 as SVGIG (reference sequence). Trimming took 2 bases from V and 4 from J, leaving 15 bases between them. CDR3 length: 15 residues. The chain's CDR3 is CAWSSGGTANQPQHF. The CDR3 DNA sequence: TGTGCCTGGAGTTCCGGCGGGACGGCGAATCAGCCCCAGCATTTT.

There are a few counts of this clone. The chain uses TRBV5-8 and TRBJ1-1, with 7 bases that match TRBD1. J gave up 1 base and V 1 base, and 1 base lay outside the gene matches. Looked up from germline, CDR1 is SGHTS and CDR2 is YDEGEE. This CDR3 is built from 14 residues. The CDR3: CASSLWTGNTEAFF. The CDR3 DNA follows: TGTGCCAGCAGCTTGTGGACAGGGAACACTGAAGCTTTCTTT.

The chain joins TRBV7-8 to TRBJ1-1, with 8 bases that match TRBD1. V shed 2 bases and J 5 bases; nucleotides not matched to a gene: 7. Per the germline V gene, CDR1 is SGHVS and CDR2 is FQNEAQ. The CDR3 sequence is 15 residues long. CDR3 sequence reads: CASSLPGGERTEAFF. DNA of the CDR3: TGTGCCAGCAGCTTACCAGGGGGCGAAAGGACTGAAGCTTTCTTT.

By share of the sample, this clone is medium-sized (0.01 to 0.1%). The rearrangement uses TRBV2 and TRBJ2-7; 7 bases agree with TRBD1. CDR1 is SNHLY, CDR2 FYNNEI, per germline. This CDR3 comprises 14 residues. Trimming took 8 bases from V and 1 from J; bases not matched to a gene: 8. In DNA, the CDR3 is TGTGCCAGCCTATCCGGGACAGATTCCTACGAGCAGTACTTC. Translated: CASLSGTDSYEQYF.

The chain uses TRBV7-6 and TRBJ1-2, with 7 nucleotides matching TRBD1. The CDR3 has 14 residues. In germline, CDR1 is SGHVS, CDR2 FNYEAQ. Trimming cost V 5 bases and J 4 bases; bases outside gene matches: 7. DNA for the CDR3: TGTGCCAGCAGCCCGAAGACAGGGACCTATGGCTACACCTTC. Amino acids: CASSPKTGTYGYTF.

CDR3 residues: CAWSEDSYGYTF. In DNA, the CDR3 is TGTGCCTGGAGCGAGGACAGCTATGGCTACACCTTC. V and J are TRBV30 and TRBJ1-2, with a possible D match to TRBD1 (6 bases). V was cut by 3 bases and J by 4 bases, with 9 bases left in between. The length of the CDR3 is 12 residues. Germline V gene lookup returns CDR1 GTSNPN and CDR2 SVGIG (reference sequence).

The CDR3 loop is CAMGAGADTDTQYF. DNA for the CDR3: TGTGCCATGGGGGCGGGGGCCGACACAGATACGCAGTATTTT. J is TRBJ2-3 and V is TRBV10-3, with D possibly matching TRBD2 (7 bases). The CDR3 is made up of 14 amino acids. V gave up 9 bases and J gave up 2 bases, with 15 bases separating them. Looked up from germline, CDR1 is ENHRY and CDR2 is SYGVKD.

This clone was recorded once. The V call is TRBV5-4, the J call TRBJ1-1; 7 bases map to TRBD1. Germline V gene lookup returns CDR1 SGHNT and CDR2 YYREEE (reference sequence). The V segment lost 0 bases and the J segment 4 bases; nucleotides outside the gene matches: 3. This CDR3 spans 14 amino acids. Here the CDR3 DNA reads TGTGCCAGCAGCTTGGACAGGGGTGTCACTGAAGCTTTCTTT. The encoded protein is CASSLDRGVTEAFF.

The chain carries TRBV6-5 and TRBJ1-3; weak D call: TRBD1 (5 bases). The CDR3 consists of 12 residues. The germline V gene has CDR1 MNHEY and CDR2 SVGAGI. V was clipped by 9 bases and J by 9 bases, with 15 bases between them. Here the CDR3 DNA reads TGTGCCAGGGGGCGTCCGGGGGTCACCATATATTTT. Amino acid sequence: CARGRPGVTIYF.